This T cell receptor beta chain was profiled in a study of T cells in Graves' hyperthyroidism and ophthalmopathy. Whole-study findings and limits: Among clonotypes expanded in thyroid above 0.001, most were also found in blood. The model anticipated ophthalmopathy a median around six months pre-onset.

Each ophthalmopathy patient scored at least 3 on the Clinical Activity Score and at least 4 on NOSPECS grade, with duration under 3 months. This clonotype occurred many times. Its antigen is currently unknown. Amplification of TCR beta CDR3 regions used RNA as the template. HTBI primers were the set used in a first-round RT-PCR of the TCR CDR3. From the multiplex PCR reads, TCRdb called clonotypes with MiXCR, one entry per CDR3 protein. The sample gives 390,000 or so distinct CDR3 sequences, about 15% of which show up once; roughly 13% is in the top ten. The germline V and J ends were trimmed by 5 bases and 5 bases, with 16 bases remaining between them. Looked up from germline, CDR1 is SGHRS and CDR2 is YFSETQ. The length of the CDR3 is 14 residues.

Sequenced material: blood. The chain recombines TRBV5-1 with TRBJ2-5, with D unclear. The clonotype comes from a man aged 18 to 29 with Graves' ophthalmopathy. CDR3 loop: CASSPSQVGETQYF. CDR3 nucleotide sequence: TGCGCCAGCAGTCCAAGCCAAGTAGGGGAGACCCAGTACTTC.